Presented here are 19 T cell receptor beta chains from one specimen sequenced in a study of cytomegalovirus exposure and HLA in healthy donors. Use of 60 Vbeta and 13 Jbeta primers characterized the PCR. Assay used: immunoSEQ multiplex PCR; TCRdb lists only in-frame clones, some missing. This table holds some 180,000 clones, 77% found once. Sample: PBMCs. The receptors stem from a woman aged 55 to 70 in good health and CMV-seropositive.

This clone has only a few counts. The J gene is TRBJ2-7, the V gene TRBV6-5, with a weak D call TRBD1 (5 bases). Germline V CDR1 and CDR2: MNHEY, SVGAGI. The CDR3 has 14 amino acids. V dropped 6 bases and J dropped 6 bases, with 18 bases sitting between them. CDR3 in DNA: TGTGCCAGCAGCGCAGGGTCTCCTTTGGGCGAGCAGTACTTC. It is translated as CASSAGSPLGEQYF.

The rearrangement joins TRBV10-2 to TRBJ1-5; no clear D gene. This CDR3 is 15 amino acids long. With 4 bases removed from V and 7 bases from J, the gap between germline ends came to 17 bases. Germline-derived CDR1 and CDR2 are WSHSY and SAAADI. CDR3 DNA: TGCGCCAGCAGTGCGGTGGGCAGGTCTGGGCAGCCCCAGCATTTT. This sequence encodes CASSAVGRSGQPQHF.

The V gene is TRBV2, the J gene TRBJ2-7; 7 nucleotides agree with TRBD1. Trimming took 6 bases from V and 3 from J; bases not matched to a gene: 8. CDR1 and CDR2 from the germline V gene are SNHLY and FYNNEI. The CDR3 runs 14 residues. In DNA form, the CDR3 reads TGTGCCAGCAGCCGACAGGGTTCGGACTACGAGCAGTACTTC. This codes for CASSRQGSDYEQYF.

A single count supports this clone. The gene calls are TRBV5-4 and TRBJ2-5, with 8 positions matching TRBD2. This CDR3 is 15 amino acids long. Looked up from germline, CDR1 is SGHNT and CDR2 is YYREEE (reference sequence). J gave up 4 bases and V 2 bases, and 7 bases lay outside the gene matches. For the CDR3, the DNA is TGTGCCAGCAGCTTACCGGGGCGGGGGGCAGAGACCCAGTACTTC. Its translation: CASSLPGRGAETQYF.

V and J are TRBV28 and TRBJ2-7, with D perhaps matching TRBD1 (6 bases). Germline V lookup: CDR1 MDHEN, CDR2 SYDVKM. CDR3 length equals 14 residues. V dropped 1 base and J dropped 6 bases, with 13 bases sitting between them. Here the CDR3 reads CASSLSGRGSEQYF. In nucleotides, the CDR3 is TGTGCCAGCAGTTTATCTGGCAGGGGAAGCGAGCAGTACTTC.

V gene TRBV29-1 combines with J gene TRBJ1-1; 7 bases match TRBD1. The germline V gene encodes CDR1 SQVTM and CDR2 ANQGSEA. V lost 3 bases to trimming and J lost 5 bases; unmatched junction nucleotides: 9. CDR3 length equals 14 residues. In DNA form, the CDR3 reads TGCAGCGTTGAGGGCCGACAGGGAGGAACTGAAGCTTTCTTT. Protein sequence: CSVEGRQGGTEAFF.

In its sample, this clone was seen a few times. V usage is TRBV6-4 and J usage is TRBJ1-1; D possibly corresponds to TRBD1 (5 bases). The V end lost 3 bases, the J end lost 5 bases, and 10 bases lay between the germline ends. Germline CDR1 reads MRHNA; CDR2 reads SNTAGT. The CDR3 consists of 13 residues. The CDR3 here is CASSEVEGTEAFF. CDR3 coding DNA: TGTGCCAGCAGTGAGGTGGAGGGGACTGAAGCTTTCTTT.

V is TRBV19 and J is TRBJ2-2; D not certain. This CDR3 has 14 amino acids. The germline V gene has CDR1 LNHDA and CDR2 SQIVND (reference sequence). Trimming left V 5 bases short and J 0 bases short, with 7 bases between. CDR3 sequence: CASSQQANTGELFF. The CDR3 DNA reads as TGTGCCAGTAGTCAACAAGCGAACACCGGGGAGCTGTTTTTT. Variable domain in full (rest from reference TRBV19 and TRBJ2-2): DGGITQSPKYLFRKEGQNVTLSCEQNLNHDAMYWYRQDPGQGLRLIYYSQIVNDFQKGDIAEGYSVSREKKESFPLTVTSAQKNPTAFYLCASSQQANTGELFFGEGSRLTVL.

This clone was detected only once. The V call is TRBV6-1, the J call TRBJ1-3; no clear D gene. Trimming left V 3 bases short and J 6 bases short, with 12 bases between. Looked up from germline, CDR1 is MNHNS and CDR2 is SASEGT. This CDR3 region has 14 residues. This CDR3 is CASSDAVLENTIYF. In nucleotides, the CDR3 is TGTGCCAGCAGTGACGCGGTCCTGGAAAACACCATATATTTT.

V is TRBV28 and J is TRBJ1-1; a weak D match, TRBD1 (6 bases). The CDR3 is 12 amino acids. Per the germline V gene, CDR1 is MDHEN and CDR2 is SYDVKM. V shed 4 bases and J shed 6 bases, with 9 bases lying between them. The CDR3 here is CASSSGVSEAFF. CDR3 sequence (DNA): TGTGCCAGCAGTTCAGGGGTCTCTGAAGCTTTCTTT.

V is TRBV28 and J is TRBJ2-7; TRBD1 matches at 9 bases. This CDR3 is built from 15 residues. Germline trimming cut 3 bases from V and 5 bases from J; bases unmatched to any gene: 8. Germline V gene data show CDR1 as MDHEN and CDR2 as SYDVKM. CDR3 nucleotides: TGTGCCAGCAGTTTTGGAAACAGGGGGCTCAACGAGCAGTACTTC. Translating it yields CASSFGNRGLNEQYF.

The chain recombines TRBV19 with TRBJ2-1; possible D gene TRBD2, 6 bases. From germline, CDR1 is LNHDA and CDR2 SQIVND (reference sequence). The CDR3 runs 12 residues. V lost 5 bases and J 15 bases, leaving 17 bases between the germline ends. CDR3 loop: CASSPRLGDRFF. DNA for the CDR3: TGTGCCAGTAGTCCTCGACTAGGAGATAGGTTCTTC.

The count of this clone is one. DNA for the CDR3: TGTGCCAGCAGCTTGGTGGGCAGATCTAACTATGGCTACACCTTC. It encodes CASSLVGRSNYGYTF. The chain combines TRBV5-4 with TRBJ1-2; no firm D call. Germline V CDR1 and CDR2: SGHNT, YYREEE (reference sequence). The CDR3 spans 15 residues. The V and J ends lost 0 bases and 0 bases respectively, with 9 bases between them.

The chain recombines TRBV6-6 with TRBJ2-3, with 12 bases identical to TRBD2. CDR3 length equals 16 residues. Germline lookup yields CDR1 MNHNY and CDR2 SVGAGI (reference sequence). V lost 5 bases, J lost 1 base, and 4 bases stayed unmatched. The DNA of the CDR3 is TGTGCCAGCAGTCTCAGACTAGCGGGAGGCACAGATACGCAGTATTTT. Translated, it gives CASSLRLAGGTDTQYF.

This sequence joins TRBV19 and TRBJ1-2, with a tentative D call TRBD1 (5 bases). The CDR3 runs 12 residues. V lost 11 bases and J lost 2, with 12 bases in between. The germline V gene has CDR1 LNHDA and CDR2 SQIVND (reference sequence). CDR3 in DNA: TGTGCCGTTTCTGGGGGGAACTATGGCTACACCTTC. Protein: CAVSGGNYGYTF.

This clone was picked up a small number of times. The identical CDR3 is also encoded by other nucleotide sequences in the sample. The chain joins TRBV11-2 to TRBJ1-6; D might be TRBD1 (6 bases). The CDR3 has 17 amino acids. The germline V and J ends were trimmed by 2 bases and 5 bases, with 16 bases remaining between them. Germline CDR1 reads SGHAT; CDR2 reads FQNNGV. CDR3: CASSLLTGRTDNSPLHF. CDR3 DNA sequence: TGTGCCAGCAGCTTATTAACAGGGAGAACGGATAATTCACCCCTCCACTTT.

V usage is TRBV5-6 and J usage is TRBJ1-1; TRBD1 matches at 11 bases. CDR1 and CDR2 from the germline V gene are SGHDT and YYEEEE. Trimming took 2 bases from V and 5 from J; bases not matched to a gene: 5. The CDR3 is 15 residues long. The CDR3 spells CASSFPGTGGTEAFF. CDR3 DNA sequence: TGTGCCAGCAGCTTTCCCGGGACAGGGGGGACTGAAGCTTTCTTT.

This clone has just a few counts. The V call is TRBV4-3, the J call TRBJ2-7, with TRBD1 matching 9 bases. The CDR3 consists of 14 residues. The germline V gene encodes CDR1 LGHNA and CDR2 YSLEER. V was clipped by 4 bases and J by 3 bases; unmatched bases: 4. The CDR3 here is CASSRRTGDYEQYF. The DNA of the CDR3 is TGCGCCAGCAGCCGTCGGACAGGGGACTACGAGCAGTACTTC.

V gene TRBV5-1 combines with J gene TRBJ2-1; the match to TRBD2 covers 10 bases. J gave up 5 bases and V 0 bases, and 5 bases lay outside the gene matches. CDR3 size: 16 residues. Germline loops: CDR1 SGHRS, CDR2 YFSETQ. CDR3 sequence reads: CASSLARTSGHNEQFF. The CDR3 DNA is TGCGCCAGCAGCTTGGCTAGGACTAGCGGCCACAATGAGCAGTTCTTC.